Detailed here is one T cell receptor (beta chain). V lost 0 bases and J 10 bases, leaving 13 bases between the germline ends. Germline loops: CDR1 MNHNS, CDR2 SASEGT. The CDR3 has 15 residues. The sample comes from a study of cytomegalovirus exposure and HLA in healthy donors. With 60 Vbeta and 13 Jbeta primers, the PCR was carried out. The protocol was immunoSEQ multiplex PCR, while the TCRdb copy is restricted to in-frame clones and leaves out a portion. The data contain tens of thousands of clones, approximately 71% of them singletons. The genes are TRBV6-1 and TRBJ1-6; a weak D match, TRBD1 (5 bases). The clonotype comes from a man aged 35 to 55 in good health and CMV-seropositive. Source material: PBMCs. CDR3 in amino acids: CASSEAARARSPLHF. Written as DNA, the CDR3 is TGTGCCAGCAGTGAAGCAGCCAGGGCACGATCACCCCTCCACTTT.